These T cell receptor beta chains were read from a single sample in a study of cytomegalovirus exposure and HLA in healthy donors. The repertoire was sequenced with immunoSEQ multiplex PCR; TCRdb's copy has only in-frame clones and lacks some. The sample contains tens of thousands of clones, 68% of which appear only once. Input material: PBMCs. The receptors were gathered from a woman aged 30 to 39 in good health and CMV-seronegative. The CDR3 runs from the conserved cysteine through the conserved F or W. D genes are given only for firm matches. The listing skips clone size in some rows; elsewhere it reads once, few, many or a size class.

v_call: TRBV2; clone_size: NA; d_call: TRBD1; j_call: TRBJ2-2; cdr3_nt: TGTGCCAGAGCACCGACCGGGACAGGGGACAATCGGGAGCTGTTTTTT; cdr3_aa: CARAPTGTGDNRELFF
v_call: TRBV5-1; clone_size: NA; d_call: TRBD2; j_call: TRBJ2-5; cdr3_nt: TGCGCCAGCAGCTTGGTAGCGGGGGGGCAAGAGACCCAGTACTTC; cdr3_aa: CASSLVAGGQETQYF
v_call: TRBV27; clone_size: NA; d_call: TRBD2; j_call: TRBJ2-5; cdr3_nt: TGTGCCAGCAACTCGGGGGGGCGTAAGACCCAGTACTTC; cdr3_aa: CASNSGGRKTQYF
v_call: TRBV10-3; clone_size: NA; d_call: NA; j_call: TRBJ2-5; cdr3_nt: TGTGCCATCAGGGAATCTAGCGAGGAGACCCAGTACTTC; cdr3_aa: CAIRESSEETQYF
v_call: TRBV7-6; clone_size: NA; d_call: TRBD1; j_call: TRBJ2-1; cdr3_nt: TGTGCCAGCAGCTCCGGACAGGGTCCGTTCTTC; cdr3_aa: CASSSGQGPFF
v_call: TRBV2; clone_size: NA; d_call: TRBD1; j_call: TRBJ1-1; cdr3_nt: TGTGCCAGCACTTGGGACAGGGGCCGGGAAAACACTGAAGCTTTCTTT; cdr3_aa: CASTWDRGRENTEAFF
v_call: TRBV6-5; clone_size: NA; d_call: NA; j_call: TRBJ1-6; cdr3_nt: TGTGCCAGCAGTTACTCGGACGGGCAGGGTAATTCACCCCTCCACTTT; cdr3_aa: CASSYSDGQGNSPLHF
v_call: TRBV7-2; clone_size: NA; d_call: NA; j_call: TRBJ2-1; cdr3_nt: TGTGCCAGCAGCTTATACCAGCGTGAGCAGTTCTTC; cdr3_aa: CASSLYQREQFF
v_call: TRBV5-1; clone_size: NA; d_call: NA; j_call: TRBJ2-2; cdr3_nt: TGCGCCAGCAGCTTGGCCCAGGGAAACACCGGGGAGCTGTTTTTT; cdr3_aa: CASSLAQGNTGELFF
v_call: TRBV29-1; clone_size: NA; d_call: NA; j_call: TRBJ2-2; cdr3_nt: TGCAGCACACAGGGCTCCGGGGAGCTGTTTTTT; cdr3_aa: CSTQGSGELFF
v_call: TRBV2; clone_size: NA; d_call: TRBD2; j_call: TRBJ2-5; cdr3_nt: TGTGCCAGCAGGTCGCCCTATAGCGGGGAAGAGACCCAGTACTTC; cdr3_aa: CASRSPYSGEETQYF
v_call: TRBV4-2; clone_size: NA; d_call: TRBD2; j_call: TRBJ2-5; cdr3_nt: TGTGCCAGCAGCCAAGAACTAGCGGGGGGGCCGGTTGCAGAGACCCAGTACTTC; cdr3_aa: CASSQELAGGPVAETQYF
v_call: TRBV2; clone_size: NA; d_call: TRBD1; j_call: TRBJ1-6; cdr3_nt: TGTGCCAGCAGTGAAAGGGCAGGGGGTAATTCACCCCTCCACTTT; cdr3_aa: CASSERAGGNSPLHF
v_call: TRBV5-1; clone_size: once; d_call: NA; j_call: TRBJ2-6; cdr3_nt: TGCGCCAGCAGCTTGGACAAACGAACAGGGTCAGGGGCCAACGTCCTGACTTTC; cdr3_aa: CASSLDKRTGSGANVLTF
v_call: TRBV11-2; clone_size: NA; d_call: NA; j_call: TRBJ1-1; cdr3_nt: TGTGCCAGCAGCCCAAGGGCGACAGCATCAAACACTGAAGCTTTCTTT; cdr3_aa: CASSPRATASNTEAFF
v_call: TRBV4-2; clone_size: NA; d_call: NA; j_call: TRBJ2-7; cdr3_nt: TGTGCCAGCAGCCAGGGCCCGGGGGACAGTTATTCCTACGAGCAGTACTTC; cdr3_aa: CASSQGPGDSYSYEQYF
v_call: TRBV30; clone_size: once; d_call: TRBD1; j_call: TRBJ2-5; cdr3_nt: TGTGCCTGGTTGGGACAGGGGCCACGGACCCAGTACTTC; cdr3_aa: CAWLGQGPRTQYF
v_call: TRBV23-1; clone_size: NA; d_call: NA; j_call: TRBJ1-4; cdr3_nt: TGCGCCAGCAGTCACCGGGAGTTCGAAAAACTGTTTTTT; cdr3_aa: CASSHREFEKLFF
v_call: TRBV23-1; clone_size: NA; d_call: NA; j_call: TRBJ1-1; cdr3_nt: TGCGCCAGCAGTCAATATGAGGCTTACACTGAAGCTTTCTTT; cdr3_aa: CASSQYEAYTEAFF
v_call: TRBV5-6; clone_size: NA; d_call: NA; j_call: TRBJ2-3; cdr3_nt: TGTGCCAGCAGCTTCTCCGTAGGGGCAGATACGCAGTATTTT; cdr3_aa: CASSFSVGADTQYF
v_call: TRBV18; clone_size: once; d_call: NA; j_call: TRBJ2-2; cdr3_nt: TGTGCCAGCTCATCAGGACAAGGGGCGAACACCGGGGAGCTGTTTTTT; cdr3_aa: CASSSGQGANTGELFF
v_call: TRBV14; clone_size: few; d_call: NA; j_call: TRBJ1-2; cdr3_nt: TGTGCCAGCAGCCCCGCCAGGGCGGGAGGCTACACCTTC; cdr3_aa: CASSPARAGGYTF
v_call: TRBV7-9; clone_size: NA; d_call: TRBD1; j_call: TRBJ1-5; cdr3_nt: TGTGCCAGCAGCTTACCGGGGACAGACAATCAGCCCCAGCATTTT; cdr3_aa: CASSLPGTDNQPQHF
v_call: TRBV18; clone_size: few; d_call: TRBD1; j_call: TRBJ2-5; cdr3_nt: TGTGCCAGCTCACTGGGGCAGGGGGACCAAGAGACCCAGTACTTC; cdr3_aa: CASSLGQGDQETQYF
v_call: TRBV12-5; clone_size: NA; d_call: TRBD2; j_call: TRBJ2-1; cdr3_nt: TGTGCTAGTGGATTACAGAAACTAGCGGGAGTTGGCGATGAGCAGTTCTTC; cdr3_aa: CASGLQKLAGVGDEQFF
v_call: TRBV6-5; clone_size: NA; d_call: NA; j_call: TRBJ1-6; cdr3_nt: TGTGCCAGCACCCGAGGTTTTAATTCACCCCTCCACTTT; cdr3_aa: CASTRGFNSPLHF
v_call: TRBV15; clone_size: NA; d_call: NA; j_call: TRBJ1-1; cdr3_nt: TGTGCCACCAGCAGAGATAGCATTAGGGGCACTGAAGCTTTCTTT; cdr3_aa: CATSRDSIRGTEAFF
v_call: TRBV5-1; clone_size: NA; d_call: TRBD2; j_call: TRBJ2-7; cdr3_nt: TGCGCCAGCAGCTTTGGACTAGCGGGGGGTTCCTACGAGCAGTACTTC; cdr3_aa: CASSFGLAGGSYEQYF
v_call: TRBV7-9; clone_size: few; d_call: NA; j_call: TRBJ1-5; cdr3_nt: TGTGCCAGCAGCTTAAGCGAGAATCAGCCCCAGCATTTT; cdr3_aa: CASSLSENQPQHF
v_call: TRBV30; clone_size: NA; d_call: NA; j_call: TRBJ2-2; cdr3_nt: TGTGCCTGGCGGGGGGCTGAGGCCGGGGAGCTGTTTTTT; cdr3_aa: CAWRGAEAGELFF
v_call: TRBV19; clone_size: NA; d_call: TRBD1; j_call: TRBJ1-5; cdr3_nt: TGTGCCAGTAGTGCATGGACAGGGGGCGAACAGCCCCAGCATTTT; cdr3_aa: CASSAWTGGEQPQHF
v_call: TRBV6-1; clone_size: NA; d_call: NA; j_call: TRBJ1-5; cdr3_nt: TGTGCCAGCACTCGGGCAGGGTCGAATCAGCCCCAGCATTTT; cdr3_aa: CASTRAGSNQPQHF
v_call: TRBV2; clone_size: NA; d_call: NA; j_call: TRBJ1-1; cdr3_nt: TGTGCCAGCAGGGGCCCAGGGAACACTGAAGCTTTCTTT; cdr3_aa: CASRGPGNTEAFF
v_call: TRBV19; clone_size: NA; d_call: TRBD2; j_call: TRBJ2-5; cdr3_nt: TGTGCCAGTAGCATTAGCGGGGTAAAGACCCAGTACTTC; cdr3_aa: CASSISGVKTQYF
v_call: TRBV28; clone_size: NA; d_call: NA; j_call: TRBJ1-2; cdr3_nt: TGTGCCAGCAGCACATCTTATGGCTACACCTTC; cdr3_aa: CASSTSYGYTF
v_call: TRBV19; clone_size: NA; d_call: TRBD1; j_call: TRBJ2-7; cdr3_nt: TGTGCCAGTAGTGCGGCGACAGGGGAATACGAGCAGTACTTC; cdr3_aa: CASSAATGEYEQYF
v_call: TRBV30; clone_size: few; d_call: NA; j_call: TRBJ1-5; cdr3_nt: TGTGCCTGGTCAGCAGGTAGTGGCAATCAGCCCCAGCATTTT; cdr3_aa: CAWSAGSGNQPQHF
v_call: TRBV7-2; clone_size: many; d_call: NA; j_call: TRBJ2-5; cdr3_nt: TGTGCCAGCAGCTTATGGGGCGGCCCCCCCCAAGAGACCCAGTACTTC; cdr3_aa: CASSLWGGPPQETQYF
v_call: TRBV19; clone_size: NA; d_call: NA; j_call: TRBJ2-7; cdr3_nt: TGTGCCAGTAGTAAAACCCAAACAGGGTCGGAGCAGTACTTC; cdr3_aa: CASSKTQTGSEQYF
v_call: TRBV2; clone_size: NA; d_call: TRBD2; j_call: TRBJ2-7; cdr3_nt: TGTGCCAGTGGAAGGCTAGCGGGAGCATACGAGCAGTACTTC; cdr3_aa: CASGRLAGAYEQYF
v_call: TRBV2; clone_size: NA; d_call: TRBD1; j_call: TRBJ1-3; cdr3_nt: TGTGCCAGCAGGGGGACAGTCTCTGGAAACACCATATATTTT; cdr3_aa: CASRGTVSGNTIYF
v_call: TRBV9; clone_size: NA; d_call: TRBD1; j_call: TRBJ2-3; cdr3_nt: TGTGCCAGCAGCGTACAGGGGGAAATAGATACGCAGTATTTT; cdr3_aa: CASSVQGEIDTQYF
v_call: TRBV27; clone_size: NA; d_call: NA; j_call: TRBJ2-1; cdr3_nt: TGTGCCAGCTCAAAAGGAGACAGCTCCTACAATGAGCAGTTCTTC; cdr3_aa: CASSKGDSSYNEQFF
v_call: TRBV9; clone_size: few; d_call: NA; j_call: TRBJ1-1; cdr3_nt: TGTGCCAGCAGCGTAGGGGGGACAACCACGAGGACTGAAGCTTTCTTT; cdr3_aa: CASSVGGTTTRTEAFF
v_call: TRBV7-8; clone_size: few; d_call: NA; j_call: TRBJ2-2; cdr3_nt: TGTGCCAGCAGCTTGGTACAGGACCTGAACACCGGGGAGCTGTTTTTT; cdr3_aa: CASSLVQDLNTGELFF
v_call: TRBV6-1; clone_size: many; d_call: NA; j_call: TRBJ1-6; cdr3_nt: TGTGCCAGCATTCGGACAGTTAATTCACCCCTCCACTTT; cdr3_aa: CASIRTVNSPLHF
v_call: TRBV18; clone_size: few; d_call: NA; j_call: TRBJ1-2; cdr3_nt: TGTGCCAGCTCACCAGGGCGCTATGGCTACACCTTC; cdr3_aa: CASSPGRYGYTF
v_call: TRBV5-5; clone_size: NA; d_call: NA; j_call: TRBJ1-2; cdr3_nt: TGTGCCAGCAGCTTGGAGCTAACTCAAAACTATGGCTACACCTTC; cdr3_aa: CASSLELTQNYGYTF
v_call: TRBV28; clone_size: NA; d_call: TRBD1; j_call: TRBJ2-1; cdr3_nt: TGTGCCAGCAGACGTCTCTCCGGGACAGGCGGTTTGAATGAGCAGTTCTTC; cdr3_aa: CASRRLSGTGGLNEQFF
v_call: TRBV28; clone_size: NA; d_call: TRBD2; j_call: TRBJ2-1; cdr3_nt: TGTGCCAGCAGGCTAGCGGGGGGGAATGAGCAGTTCTTC; cdr3_aa: CASRLAGGNEQFF
v_call: TRBV7-2; clone_size: NA; d_call: TRBD2; j_call: TRBJ2-3; cdr3_nt: TGTGCCAGCAGCTACGAGACTAGCGGGGGACATACGCAGTATTTT; cdr3_aa: CASSYETSGGHTQYF
v_call: TRBV5-1; clone_size: NA; d_call: TRBD2; j_call: TRBJ2-7; cdr3_nt: TGCGCCAGCAGCTTGGGGCCAGCGGGGGCGCCGAGCTCCTACGAGCAGTACTTC; cdr3_aa: CASSLGPAGAPSSYEQYF
v_call: TRBV7-3; clone_size: NA; d_call: TRBD1; j_call: TRBJ2-3; cdr3_nt: TGTGCCAGCAGCCCCCACAGGGGGCAGGTCGATACGCAGTATTTT; cdr3_aa: CASSPHRGQVDTQYF
v_call: TRBV9; clone_size: NA; d_call: NA; j_call: TRBJ2-7; cdr3_nt: TGTGCCAGCAGCGTAGTAGGGGACACATTATTTTCCTACGAGCAGTACTTC; cdr3_aa: CASSVVGDTLFSYEQYF
v_call: TRBV13; clone_size: NA; d_call: NA; j_call: TRBJ2-1; cdr3_nt: TGTGCCAGCATCTTAACGCGGGGAACTGACTACAATGAGCAGTTCTTC; cdr3_aa: CASILTRGTDYNEQFF
v_call: TRBV27; clone_size: NA; d_call: NA; j_call: TRBJ1-1; cdr3_nt: TGTGCCAGCAGTTTACTCAGGGCCAGGGGCACTGAAGCTTTCTTT; cdr3_aa: CASSLLRARGTEAFF
v_call: TRBV13; clone_size: NA; d_call: NA; j_call: TRBJ2-7; cdr3_nt: TGTGCCAGCAGCTTACCAGGGGGGAGCTACGAGCAGTACTTC; cdr3_aa: CASSLPGGSYEQYF
v_call: TRBV27; clone_size: NA; d_call: TRBD1; j_call: TRBJ1-5; cdr3_nt: TGTGCCAGCGCCGACAGGGTCAGGCAGCCCCAGCATTTT; cdr3_aa: CASADRVRQPQHF
v_call: TRBV10-3; clone_size: NA; d_call: NA; j_call: TRBJ2-2; cdr3_nt: TGTGCCATCAGGGCCAACAGGGAGGGCGGGGAGCTGTTTTTT; cdr3_aa: CAIRANREGGELFF